This is a list of T cell receptor beta chains from one sample in a study of cytomegalovirus exposure and HLA in healthy donors. The assay was immunoSEQ multiplex PCR, and TCRdb's table has in-frame clones only and misses some. Listed are more than 65,000 clones; 2.7% falls within the top ten. Sequencing used PBMCs. These receptors all come from a man between 35 and 55 years old in good health and CMV-seronegative. CDR3s include the opening cysteine and the closing phenylalanine or tryptophan. A D gene is named only where the DNA matches it firmly.

V gene: TRBV30
D gene: -
J gene: TRBJ2-7
CDR3 DNA: TGTGCCTGGACGAACAGGGGACTCTACGAGCAGTACTTC
CDR3 protein: CAWTNRGLYEQYF

V gene: TRBV19
D gene: -
J gene: TRBJ2-1
CDR3 DNA: TGTGCCAGTAGTATAGAGGGGAGCTCCTACAATGAGCAGTTCTTC
CDR3 protein: CASSIEGSSYNEQFF

V gene: TRBV30
D gene: -
J gene: TRBJ1-4
CDR3 DNA: TGTGCCTGGAGCGACGGGAGAAATGAAAAACTGTTTTTT
CDR3 protein: CAWSDGRNEKLFF

V gene: TRBV7-9
D gene: TRBD1
J gene: TRBJ1-1
CDR3 DNA: TGTGCCAGCAGCTCCGGGACAGGGGGGACTGAAGCTTTCTTT
CDR3 protein: CASSSGTGGTEAFF

V gene: TRBV19
D gene: -
J gene: TRBJ1-1
CDR3 DNA: TGTGCCACCCAGGTAGGCACTGAAGCTTTCTTT
CDR3 protein: CATQVGTEAFF

V gene: TRBV6-1
D gene: -
J gene: TRBJ2-7
CDR3 DNA: TGTGCCAGCAGTGAAAGGGGATACGAGCAGTACTTC
CDR3 protein: CASSERGYEQYF

V gene: TRBV7-2
D gene: -
J gene: TRBJ1-2
CDR3 DNA: TGTGCCAGCAGCTTAGACCCACAGGCAAAAAAGGATGGCTACACCTTC
CDR3 protein: CASSLDPQAKKDGYTF

V gene: TRBV5-6
D gene: -
J gene: TRBJ1-1
CDR3 DNA: TGTGCCAGCAGCTTGGCCGGGAGTACCCGGGGGGCTGAAGCTTTCTTT
CDR3 protein: CASSLAGSTRGAEAFF

V gene: TRBV6-1
D gene: -
J gene: TRBJ1-1
CDR3 DNA: TGTGCCCTAAAGGAGGGTGTCGGCGCTTTCTTT
CDR3 protein: CALKEGVGAFF

V gene: TRBV7-9
D gene: TRBD1
J gene: TRBJ2-7
CDR3 DNA: TGTGCCAGCAGCGACGACAGGGGGAACTACGAGCAGTACTTC
CDR3 protein: CASSDDRGNYEQYF

V gene: TRBV5-1
D gene: TRBD1
J gene: TRBJ2-3
CDR3 DNA: TGCGCCAGCAGCTTGGAGGGACAGCCCCACACAGATACGCAGTATTTT
CDR3 protein: CASSLEGQPHTDTQYF

V gene: TRBV27
D gene: TRBD2
J gene: TRBJ2-7
CDR3 DNA: TGTGCCAGCAGTTTATCGGTAGCGGGGGGACCCTACGAGCAGTACTTC
CDR3 protein: CASSLSVAGGPYEQYF

V gene: TRBV6-5
D gene: -
J gene: TRBJ2-2
CDR3 DNA: TGTGCCAGCAGTTACTCAGGGGGAACGAACACCGGGGAGCTGTTTTTT
CDR3 protein: CASSYSGGTNTGELFF

V gene: TRBV5-4
D gene: TRBD2
J gene: TRBJ2-5
CDR3 DNA: TGTGCCAGCAGCCACGGGGGGGTCGGGGAGACCCAGTACTTC
CDR3 protein: CASSHGGVGETQYF

V gene: TRBV5-1
D gene: -
J gene: TRBJ1-2
CDR3 DNA: TGCGCCAGCAGTACCCTCACACCCGTCTATGGCTACACCTTC
CDR3 protein: CASSTLTPVYGYTF

V gene: TRBV7-8
D gene: -
J gene: TRBJ1-6
CDR3 DNA: TGTGCCAGCAGCTTAGACAGCTCCTATAATTCACCCCTCCACTTT
CDR3 protein: CASSLDSSYNSPLHF

V gene: TRBV30
D gene: -
J gene: TRBJ2-1
CDR3 DNA: TGTGCCTGGAGGGACAGGGCGGGGGGGTCAAAACAGTTCTTC
CDR3 protein: CAWRDRAGGSKQFF

V gene: TRBV6-1
D gene: TRBD1
J gene: TRBJ2-7
CDR3 DNA: TGTGCCAGCAGGAAGGGGACAGGGTTTTACGAGCAGTACTTC
CDR3 protein: CASRKGTGFYEQYF

V gene: TRBV7-2
D gene: -
J gene: TRBJ2-3
CDR3 DNA: TGTGCCAGCAGCTTAGACCGGGGGGATACGCAGTATTTT
CDR3 protein: CASSLDRGDTQYF

V gene: TRBV19
D gene: TRBD1
J gene: TRBJ2-6
CDR3 DNA: TGTGCCAGTAGTCCCAAAGTTTTGGGGACAGTCAGTACTGGGGCCAACGTCCTGACTTTC
CDR3 protein: CASSPKVLGTVSTGANVLTF

V gene: TRBV28
D gene: TRBD2
J gene: TRBJ2-5
CDR3 DNA: TGTGCCAGCAGTTTAGCTTCGGTGGCGGGGGGTGTAGAGACCCAGTACTTC
CDR3 protein: CASSLASVAGGVETQYF

V gene: TRBV28
D gene: -
J gene: TRBJ1-5
CDR3 DNA: TGTGCCAGCATTCCCGGGGGGTGGCAGCCCCAGCATTTT
CDR3 protein: CASIPGGWQPQHF

V gene: TRBV10-2
D gene: TRBD1
J gene: TRBJ2-2
CDR3 DNA: TGCGCCACCTGGGGACAGAGCGTTAACACCGGGGAGCTGTTTTTT
CDR3 protein: CATWGQSVNTGELFF

V gene: TRBV6-4
D gene: TRBD2
J gene: TRBJ2-3
CDR3 DNA: TGTGCCAGCAGTTCTAGCGGGGGGGCAGATACGCAGTATTTT
CDR3 protein: CASSSSGGADTQYF

V gene: TRBV25-1
D gene: -
J gene: TRBJ1-2
CDR3 DNA: TGTGCCAGCAGTGAACCCGGGTCTATGGGTGGCTACACCTTC
CDR3 protein: CASSEPGSMGGYTF

V gene: TRBV6-1
D gene: -
J gene: TRBJ2-5
CDR3 DNA: TGTGCCAGCAGTGAACTATTCGGGACCCAGTACTTC
CDR3 protein: CASSELFGTQYF

V gene: TRBV6-1
D gene: TRBD2
J gene: TRBJ2-3
CDR3 DNA: TGTGCCAGCAGTGGACAGCGGGGGGGCCCGGCAGATACGCAGTATTTT
CDR3 protein: CASSGQRGGPADTQYF

V gene: TRBV4-1
D gene: TRBD1
J gene: TRBJ2-5
CDR3 DNA: TGCGCCAGCAGCCAAGATCTAGGAGGAAGAACAGGGGGCGAGACCCAGTACTTC
CDR3 protein: CASSQDLGGRTGGETQYF

V gene: TRBV19
D gene: -
J gene: TRBJ2-5
CDR3 DNA: TGTGCCAGTAGTATGCAAGGGGGAGAGACCCAGTACTTC
CDR3 protein: CASSMQGGETQYF

V gene: TRBV29-1
D gene: -
J gene: TRBJ2-7
CDR3 DNA: TGCAGCGTCTTAAAACGCACGGGGCAGTACTTC
CDR3 protein: CSVLKRTGQYF

V gene: TRBV15
D gene: -
J gene: TRBJ1-5
CDR3 DNA: TGTGCCACCAGCAGAGAAATAGGGGGGGGTCAGCCCCAGCATTTT
CDR3 protein: CATSREIGGGQPQHF

V gene: TRBV6-5
D gene: -
J gene: TRBJ1-1
CDR3 DNA: TGTGCCAGCAGTTACTCGATCTCGAGGGGAGGGACTGAAGCTTTCTTT
CDR3 protein: CASSYSISRGGTEAFF

V gene: TRBV11-3
D gene: -
J gene: TRBJ2-7
CDR3 DNA: TGTGCCAGCAGCTTGGGCAGGGGCGAAAAGGCCTACGAGCAGTACTTC
CDR3 protein: CASSLGRGEKAYEQYF

V gene: TRBV5-1
D gene: TRBD1
J gene: TRBJ2-1
CDR3 DNA: TGCGCCAGCAGCTTGGTACAGGGGGTTAGCTACAATGAGCAGTTCTTC
CDR3 protein: CASSLVQGVSYNEQFF

V gene: TRBV7-9
D gene: TRBD1
J gene: TRBJ2-7
CDR3 DNA: TGTGCCAGCAGCCCGGGACAGGGGTTAAAGAGTTTC
CDR3 protein: CASSPGQGLKSF

V gene: TRBV6-5
D gene: TRBD1
J gene: TRBJ2-4
CDR3 DNA: TGTGCCAGCAGTTCATCCGGGGGGACAGGGGGGAACATTCAGTACTTC
CDR3 protein: CASSSSGGTGGNIQYF

V gene: TRBV6-1
D gene: TRBD1
J gene: TRBJ1-4
CDR3 DNA: TGTGCCAGCAGTGAAGCGGAGGGGGCAAATGAAAAACTGTTTTTT
CDR3 protein: CASSEAEGANEKLFF

V gene: TRBV6-1
D gene: -
J gene: TRBJ1-6
CDR3 DNA: TGTGCCAGCAGTGATAAGACCGCTAGCTCCTATAATTCACCCCTCCACTTT
CDR3 protein: CASSDKTASSYNSPLHF

V gene: TRBV9
D gene: TRBD1
J gene: TRBJ1-6
CDR3 DNA: TGTGCCAGCAGCGTACAGGGGGATTCACCCCTCCACTTT
CDR3 protein: CASSVQGDSPLHF

V gene: TRBV9
D gene: -
J gene: TRBJ2-3
CDR3 DNA: TGTGCCAGCAGTCTTAGCGGACTCAGCACAGATACGCAGTATTTT
CDR3 protein: CASSLSGLSTDTQYF

V gene: TRBV9
D gene: TRBD2
J gene: TRBJ2-5
CDR3 DNA: TGTGCCAGCAGCGTCCTGGCCTCGGGGGGAGCGGAGACCCAGTACTTC
CDR3 protein: CASSVLASGGAETQYF

V gene: TRBV28
D gene: -
J gene: TRBJ2-5
CDR3 DNA: TGTGCCAGCAGCTCCCGGGACTTCCAAGAGACCCAGTACTTC
CDR3 protein: CASSSRDFQETQYF

V gene: TRBV9
D gene: TRBD2
J gene: TRBJ2-7
CDR3 DNA: TGTGCCAGCAGCGTGGATTGGCGGGGGGGCCTTCTCTACGAGCAGTACTTC
CDR3 protein: CASSVDWRGGLLYEQYF

V gene: TRBV10-2
D gene: -
J gene: TRBJ1-1
CDR3 DNA: TGCGCCAGCAGTGTCAACACAGGGAACACTGAAGCTTTCTTT
CDR3 protein: CASSVNTGNTEAFF

V gene: TRBV27
D gene: -
J gene: TRBJ1-2
CDR3 DNA: TGTGCCAGCAGTTCTGGGGGCCTCTATGGCTACACCTTC
CDR3 protein: CASSSGGLYGYTF

V gene: TRBV19
D gene: -
J gene: TRBJ2-5
CDR3 DNA: TGTGCCAGTAGTAGTCCGGGGGTTCAAGAGACCCAGTACTTC
CDR3 protein: CASSSPGVQETQYF